This record looks at one TCR beta chain sequence and its context. The sample belongs to a study of blood T cell repertoires in COVID-19. Whole-study context: Acute and convalescent COVID-19 specimens originated in the United States, Italy and Spain. Sources were T cells, B-cell-depleted T cells, or PBMCs; the material itself was cDNA or gDNA.

How the authors handled the data: How many nucleated cells were present was estimated from reference gene primer amplification. Repertoires were generated with immunoSEQ multiplex PCR, while TCRdb's copy carries only in-frame clones and drops some. The V and J calls and clone size are taken from that table; D and trimming were inferred from the DNA. The table includes about 200,000 clones, around 85% detected once. The sample was peripheral blood. The TCR was taken from an elderly woman with acute or convalescent COVID-19.

CDR3 residues: CASSEARTGNSPLHF. The CDR3 DNA follows: TGTGCCAGCAGTGAAGCGCGGACAGGCAATTCACCCCTCCACTTT. The genes are TRBV6-1 and TRBJ1-6; 7 positions agree with TRBD1. The germline gives CDR1 MNHNS, CDR2 SASEGT. This CDR3 spans 15 amino acids. The junction had 3 bases not matched to a gene; V was cut back by 0 bases and J by 7 bases.